The clone carrying this T cell receptor (beta chain) was observed a handful of times. The target antigen is unknown. This sample stems from a study of T-cell memory formation after mild COVID-19. Study conclusions and caveats: Contracting clones from day 15 to 85 showed balanced CD4/CD8; later expanders favored CD4+. Cross-reactive memory appears to have joined, as suggested by some responding clones showing up in pre-infection memory.

TCRdb re-called the 5' RACE reads through MiXCR, storing one row per CDR3 protein. The profile shows about 430,000 distinct CDR3 sequences, roughly a quarter of them singletons. Trimming removed 4 bases from V and 0 bases from J, with 13 bases in between. Germline CDR1 is MNHEY and CDR2 is SVGEGT. The CDR3 spans 16 residues. This chain uses TRBV6-2 or TRBV6-3 with TRBJ2-1; D remains unclear. The receptor's source is an adult woman who had mild COVID-19 (a few samples of this study predate the infection). Cell type and time point are not known. Sequencing input: PBMCs or a T cell subset sorted from them (not recorded which). The CDR3 DNA is TGTGCCAGCAGTTCCCCTATAGCCGGCTCCTACAATGAGCAGTTCTTC. Its protein is CASSSPIAGSYNEQFF.